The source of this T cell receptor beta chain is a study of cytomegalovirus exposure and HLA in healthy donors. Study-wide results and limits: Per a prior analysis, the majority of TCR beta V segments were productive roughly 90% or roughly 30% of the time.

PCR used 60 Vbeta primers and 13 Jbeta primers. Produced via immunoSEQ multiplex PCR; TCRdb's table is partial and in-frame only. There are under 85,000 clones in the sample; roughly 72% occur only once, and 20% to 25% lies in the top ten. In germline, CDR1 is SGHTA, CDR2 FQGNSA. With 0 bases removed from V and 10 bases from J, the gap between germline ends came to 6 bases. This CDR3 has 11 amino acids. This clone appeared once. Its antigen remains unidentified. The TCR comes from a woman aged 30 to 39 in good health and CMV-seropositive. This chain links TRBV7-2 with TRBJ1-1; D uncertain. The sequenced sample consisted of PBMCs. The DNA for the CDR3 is TGTGCCAGCAGCTTAGCTCGGGGAGCTTTCTTT. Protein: CASSLARGAFF.